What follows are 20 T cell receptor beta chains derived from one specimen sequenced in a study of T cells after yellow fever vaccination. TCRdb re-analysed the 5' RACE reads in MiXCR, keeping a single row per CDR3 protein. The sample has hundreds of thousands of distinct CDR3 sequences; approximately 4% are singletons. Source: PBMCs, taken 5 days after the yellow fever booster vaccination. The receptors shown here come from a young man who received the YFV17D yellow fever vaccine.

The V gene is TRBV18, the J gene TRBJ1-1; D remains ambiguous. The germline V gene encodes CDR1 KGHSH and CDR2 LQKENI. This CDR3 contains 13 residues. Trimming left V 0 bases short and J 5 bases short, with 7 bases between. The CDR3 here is CASSPPTVTEAFF. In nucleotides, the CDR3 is TGTGCCAGCTCACCACCGACGGTTACTGAAGCTTTCTTT.

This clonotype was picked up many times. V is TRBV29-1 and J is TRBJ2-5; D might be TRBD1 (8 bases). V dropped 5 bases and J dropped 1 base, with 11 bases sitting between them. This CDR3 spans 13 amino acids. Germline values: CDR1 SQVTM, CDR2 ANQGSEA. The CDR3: CSVSGTGQETQYF. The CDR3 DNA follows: TGCAGCGTTAGCGGGACAGGCCAAGAGACCCAGTACTTC.

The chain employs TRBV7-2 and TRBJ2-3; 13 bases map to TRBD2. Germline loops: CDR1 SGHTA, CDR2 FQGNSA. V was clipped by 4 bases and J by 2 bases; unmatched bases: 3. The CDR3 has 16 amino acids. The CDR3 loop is CASSWGTSGATDTQYF. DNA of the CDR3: TGTGCCAGCAGCTGGGGGACTAGCGGGGCCACAGATACGCAGTATTTT.

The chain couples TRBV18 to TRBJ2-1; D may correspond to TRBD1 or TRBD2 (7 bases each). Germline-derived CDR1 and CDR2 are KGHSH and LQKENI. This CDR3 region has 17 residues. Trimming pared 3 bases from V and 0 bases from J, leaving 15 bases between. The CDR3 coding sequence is TGTGCCAGCTCACCCCAGGGAGGGGGCCGCTCCTACAATGAGCAGTTCTTC. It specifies CASSPQGGGRSYNEQFF.

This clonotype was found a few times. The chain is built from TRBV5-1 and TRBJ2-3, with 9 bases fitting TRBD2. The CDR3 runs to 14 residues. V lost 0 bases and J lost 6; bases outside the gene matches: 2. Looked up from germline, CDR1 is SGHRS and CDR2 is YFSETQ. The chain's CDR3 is CASSLGTSDDTQYF. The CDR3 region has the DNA TGCGCCAGCAGCTTGGGGACTAGCGACGATACGCAGTATTTT.

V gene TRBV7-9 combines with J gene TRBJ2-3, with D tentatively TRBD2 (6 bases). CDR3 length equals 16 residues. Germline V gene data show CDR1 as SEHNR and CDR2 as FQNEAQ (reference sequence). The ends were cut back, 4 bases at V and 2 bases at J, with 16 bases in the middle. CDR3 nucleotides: TGTGCCAGCAGCTCCGGGAGAGGAAAATACACAGATACGCAGTATTTT. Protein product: CASSSGRGKYTDTQYF.

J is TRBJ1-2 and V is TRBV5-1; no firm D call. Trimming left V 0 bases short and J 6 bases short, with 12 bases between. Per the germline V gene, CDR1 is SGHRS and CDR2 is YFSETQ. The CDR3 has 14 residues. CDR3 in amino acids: CASSLGAVAHGYTF. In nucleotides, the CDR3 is TGCGCCAGCAGCTTGGGGGCAGTCGCCCATGGCTACACCTTC.

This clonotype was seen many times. The DNA of the CDR3 is TGTGCCAGCAGCTTAGGGGCAGGTCCTTGGGAGCAGTACGTC. Its protein product is CASSLGAGPWEQYV. J is TRBJ2-7 and V is TRBV7-2; D call uncertain. CDR1 and CDR2 (germline): SGHTA, FQGNSA. The CDR3 spans 14 residues. With 1 base removed from V and 7 bases from J, the gap between germline ends came to 14 bases.

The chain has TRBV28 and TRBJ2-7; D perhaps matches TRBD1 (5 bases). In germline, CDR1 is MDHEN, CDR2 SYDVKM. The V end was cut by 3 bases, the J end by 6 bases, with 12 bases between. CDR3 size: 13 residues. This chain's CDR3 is CASSFTAGSEQYV. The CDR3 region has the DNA TGTGCCAGCAGTTTCACGGCAGGGTCCGAGCAGTACGTC.

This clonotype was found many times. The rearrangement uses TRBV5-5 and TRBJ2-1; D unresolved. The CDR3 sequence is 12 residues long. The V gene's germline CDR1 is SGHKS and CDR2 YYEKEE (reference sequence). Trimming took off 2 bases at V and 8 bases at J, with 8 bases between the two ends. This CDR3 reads CASSFRDHEQFF. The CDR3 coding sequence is TGTGCCAGCAGCTTTAGGGATCATGAGCAGTTCTTC.

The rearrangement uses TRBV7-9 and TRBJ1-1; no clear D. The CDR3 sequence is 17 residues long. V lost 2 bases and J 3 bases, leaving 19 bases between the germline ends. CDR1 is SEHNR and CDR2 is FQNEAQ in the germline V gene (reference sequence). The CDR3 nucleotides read TGTGCCAGCAGCTTAATGAGGATAGTCGGGAGGGACACTGAAGCTTTCTTT. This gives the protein CASSLMRIVGRDTEAFF. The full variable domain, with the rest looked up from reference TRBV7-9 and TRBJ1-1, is DTGVSQNPRHKITKRGQNVTFRCDPISEHNRLYWYRQTLGQGPEFLTYFQNEAQLEKSRLLSDRFSAERPKGSFSTLEIQRTEQGDSAMYLCASSLMRIVGRDTEAFFGQGTRLTVV.

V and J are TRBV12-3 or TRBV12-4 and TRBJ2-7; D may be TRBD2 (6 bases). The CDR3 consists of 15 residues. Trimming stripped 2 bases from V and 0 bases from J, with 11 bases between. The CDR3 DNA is TGTGCCAGCAGTTTAACCGCGGGGACCTCCTACGAGCAGTACTTC. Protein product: CASSLTAGTSYEQYF.

The CDR3 is CASSMGGALGEDTQYF. The CDR3 DNA sequence: TGTGCCAGCAGCATGGGGGGGGCCCTAGGGGAAGATACGCAGTATTTT. V gene TRBV5-4 combines with J gene TRBJ2-3; tentatively, D is TRBD2 (7 bases). Germline lookup yields CDR1 SGHNT and CDR2 YYREEE (reference sequence). V was shortened by 4 bases and J by 5 bases, with 20 bases between the two germline ends. CDR3 length equals 16 residues.

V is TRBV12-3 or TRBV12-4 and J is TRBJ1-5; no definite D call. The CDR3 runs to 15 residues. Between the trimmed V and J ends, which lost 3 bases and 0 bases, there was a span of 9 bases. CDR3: CASSFGGVSNQPQHF. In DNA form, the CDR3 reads TGTGCCAGCAGTTTTGGCGGAGTTAGCAATCAGCCCCAGCATTTT.

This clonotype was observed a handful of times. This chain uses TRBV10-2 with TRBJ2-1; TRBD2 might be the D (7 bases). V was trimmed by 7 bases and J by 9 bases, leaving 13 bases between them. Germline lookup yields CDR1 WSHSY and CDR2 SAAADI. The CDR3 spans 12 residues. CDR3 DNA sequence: TGCGCCAGCAAGAGGGGGGGCTTTGAGCAGTTCTTC. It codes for CASKRGGFEQFF.

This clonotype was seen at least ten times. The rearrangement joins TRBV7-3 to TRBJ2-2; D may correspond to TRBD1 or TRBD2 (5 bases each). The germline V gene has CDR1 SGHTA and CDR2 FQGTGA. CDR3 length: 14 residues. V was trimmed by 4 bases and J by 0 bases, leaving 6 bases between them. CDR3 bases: TGTGCCAGCAGCTCGGGACCGAACACCGGGGAGCTGTTTTTT. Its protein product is CASSSGPNTGELFF.

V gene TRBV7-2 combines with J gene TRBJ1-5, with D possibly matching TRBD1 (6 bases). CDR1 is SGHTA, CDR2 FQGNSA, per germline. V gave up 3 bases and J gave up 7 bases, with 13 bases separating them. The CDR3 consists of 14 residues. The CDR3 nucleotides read TGTGCCAGCAGCTTGCCGGGGGCCGGACAGCCCCAGCATTTT. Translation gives CASSLPGAGQPQHF.

The CDR3 DNA follows: TGCAGCGTTGAAAACTCTCCGGGGGAGACCCAGTACTTC. Protein sequence: CSVENSPGETQYF. The chain recombines TRBV29-1 with TRBJ2-5, with D perhaps TRBD2 (5 bases). V gave up 2 bases and J gave up 5 bases, with 12 bases separating them. Per the germline V gene, CDR1 is SQVTM and CDR2 is ANQGSEA. The CDR3 totals 13 residues.

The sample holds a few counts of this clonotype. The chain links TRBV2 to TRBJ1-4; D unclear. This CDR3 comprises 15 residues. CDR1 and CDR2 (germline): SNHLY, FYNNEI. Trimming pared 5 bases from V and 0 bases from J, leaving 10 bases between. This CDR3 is CASSSDFATNEKLFF. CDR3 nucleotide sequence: TGTGCCAGCAGTTCCGATTTTGCAACTAATGAAAAACTGTTTTTT.

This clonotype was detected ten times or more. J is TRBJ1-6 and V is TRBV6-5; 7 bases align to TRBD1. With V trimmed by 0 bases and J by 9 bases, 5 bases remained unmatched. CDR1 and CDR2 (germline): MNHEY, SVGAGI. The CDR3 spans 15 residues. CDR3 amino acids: CASSYSTGSGSPLHF. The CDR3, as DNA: TGTGCCAGCAGTTACTCGACAGGGAGTGGTTCACCCCTCCACTTT.